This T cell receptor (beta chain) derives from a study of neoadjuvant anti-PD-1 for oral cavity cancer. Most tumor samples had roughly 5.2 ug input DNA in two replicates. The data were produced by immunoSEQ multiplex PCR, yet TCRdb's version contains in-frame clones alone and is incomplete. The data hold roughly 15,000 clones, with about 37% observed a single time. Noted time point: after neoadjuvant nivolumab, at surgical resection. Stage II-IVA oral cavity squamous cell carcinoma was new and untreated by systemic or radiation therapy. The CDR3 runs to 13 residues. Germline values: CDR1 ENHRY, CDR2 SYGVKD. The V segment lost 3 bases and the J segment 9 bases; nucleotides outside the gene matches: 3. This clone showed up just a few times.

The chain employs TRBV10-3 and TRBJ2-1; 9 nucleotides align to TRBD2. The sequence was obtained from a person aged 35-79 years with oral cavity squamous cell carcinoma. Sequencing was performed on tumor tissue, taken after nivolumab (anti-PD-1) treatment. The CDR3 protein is CAISDLTSGEQFF. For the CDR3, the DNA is TGTGCCATCAGTGACCTGACTAGCGGTGAGCAGTTCTTC.